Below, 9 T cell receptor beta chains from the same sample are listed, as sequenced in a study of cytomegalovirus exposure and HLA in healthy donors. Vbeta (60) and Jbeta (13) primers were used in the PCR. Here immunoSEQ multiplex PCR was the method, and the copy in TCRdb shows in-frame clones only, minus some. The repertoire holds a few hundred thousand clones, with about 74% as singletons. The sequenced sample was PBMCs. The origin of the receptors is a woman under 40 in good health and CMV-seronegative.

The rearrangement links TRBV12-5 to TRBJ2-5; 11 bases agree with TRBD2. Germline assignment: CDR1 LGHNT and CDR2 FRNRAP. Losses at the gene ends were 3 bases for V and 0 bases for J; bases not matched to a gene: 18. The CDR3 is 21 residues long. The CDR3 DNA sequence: TGTGCTAGTGGTTTCCACCCGGGACAGGGACGTAGCGGGAGGGACCAAGAGACCCAGTACTTC. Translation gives CASGFHPGQGRSGRDQETQYF.

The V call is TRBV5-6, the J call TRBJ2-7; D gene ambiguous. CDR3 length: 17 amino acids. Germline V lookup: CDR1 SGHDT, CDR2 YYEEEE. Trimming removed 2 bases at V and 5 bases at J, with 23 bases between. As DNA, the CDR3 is TGTGCCAGCAGCTTACGACGCTCGGGTATAGGTCCGCACGAGCAGTACTTC. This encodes CASSLRRSGIGPHEQYF. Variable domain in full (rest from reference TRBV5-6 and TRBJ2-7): DAGVTQSPTHLIKTRGQQVTLRCSPKSGHDTVSWYQQALGQGPQFIFQYYEEEERQRGNFPDRFSGHQFPNYSSELNVNALLLGDSALYLCASSLRRSGIGPHEQYFGPGTRLTVT.

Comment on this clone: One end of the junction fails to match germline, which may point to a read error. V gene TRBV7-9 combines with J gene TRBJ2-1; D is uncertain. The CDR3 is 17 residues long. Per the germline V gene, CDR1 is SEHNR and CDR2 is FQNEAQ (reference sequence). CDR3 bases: TGTTCCAGCAGCTTCCCCCCGGGTTCGAGCTCCTACAATGAGCAGTTCTTC. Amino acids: CSSSFPPGSSSYNEQFF.

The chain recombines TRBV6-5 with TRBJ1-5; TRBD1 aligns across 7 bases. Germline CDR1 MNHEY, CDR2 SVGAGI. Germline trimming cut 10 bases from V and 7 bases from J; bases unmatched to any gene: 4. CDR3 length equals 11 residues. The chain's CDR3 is CATEQGQPQHF. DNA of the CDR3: TGTGCCACGGAACAGGGGCAGCCCCAGCATTTT.

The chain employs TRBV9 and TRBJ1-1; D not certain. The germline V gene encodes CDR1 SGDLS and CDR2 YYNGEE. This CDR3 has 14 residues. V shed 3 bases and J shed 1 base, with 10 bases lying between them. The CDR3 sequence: CASSAGGQNTEAFF. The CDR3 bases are TGTGCCAGCAGCGCGGGAGGGCAGAACACTGAAGCTTTCTTT.

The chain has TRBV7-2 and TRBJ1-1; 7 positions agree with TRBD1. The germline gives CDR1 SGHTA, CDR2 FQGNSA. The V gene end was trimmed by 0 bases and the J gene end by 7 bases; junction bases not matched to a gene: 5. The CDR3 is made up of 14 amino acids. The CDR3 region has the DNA TGTGCCAGCAGCTTAGCTAGGGGGCTTGGTGAAGCTTTCTTT. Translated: CASSLARGLGEAFF.

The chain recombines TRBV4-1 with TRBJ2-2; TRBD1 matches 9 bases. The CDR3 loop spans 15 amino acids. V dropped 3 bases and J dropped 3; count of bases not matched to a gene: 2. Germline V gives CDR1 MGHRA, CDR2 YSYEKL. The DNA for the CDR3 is TGCGCCAGCAGCCATCGACAGGGGGACACCGGGGAGCTGTTTTTT. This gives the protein CASSHRQGDTGELFF.

The CDR3 nucleotides are TGTGCCAGCACCACCCGGGGGGCGCTGACTGAAGCTTTCTTT. Its protein product is CASTTRGALTEAFF. The chain uses TRBV6-6 and TRBJ1-1, with D maybe TRBD1 (6 bases). Trimming removed 7 bases at V and 5 bases at J, with 17 bases between. This CDR3 region has 14 residues. Germline CDR1 and CDR2: MNHNY and SVGAGI (reference sequence).

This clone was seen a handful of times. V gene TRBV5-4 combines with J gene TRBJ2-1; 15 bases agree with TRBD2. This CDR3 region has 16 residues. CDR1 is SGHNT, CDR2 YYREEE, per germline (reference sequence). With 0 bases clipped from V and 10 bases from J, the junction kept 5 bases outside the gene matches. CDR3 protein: CASSLGTSGRAVEQFF. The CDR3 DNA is TGTGCCAGCAGCTTGGGGACTAGCGGGAGGGCCGTAGAGCAGTTCTTC.